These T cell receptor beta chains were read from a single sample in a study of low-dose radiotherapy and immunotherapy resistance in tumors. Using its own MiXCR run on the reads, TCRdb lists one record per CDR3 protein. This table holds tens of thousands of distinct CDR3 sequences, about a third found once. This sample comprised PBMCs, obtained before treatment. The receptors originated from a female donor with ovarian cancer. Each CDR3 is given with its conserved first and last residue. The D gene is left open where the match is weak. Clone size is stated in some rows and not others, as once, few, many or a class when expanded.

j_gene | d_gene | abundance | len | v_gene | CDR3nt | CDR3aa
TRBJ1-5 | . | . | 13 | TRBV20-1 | TGCAGTGCTAGTGGTGGGGGGTGGCAGCCCCAGCATTTT | CSASGGGWQPQHF
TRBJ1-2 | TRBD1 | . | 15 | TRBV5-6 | TGTGCCAGCAGCTTGGACGACAGGGATAACTATGGCTACACCTTC | CASSLDDRDNYGYTF
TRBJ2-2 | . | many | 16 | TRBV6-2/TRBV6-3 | TGTGCCAGCAGTTACCCCGCGGCAGGGCTCACCGGGGAGCTGTTTTTT | CASSYPAAGLTGELFF
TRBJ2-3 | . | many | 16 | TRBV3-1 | TGTGCCAGCAGCCTTCGGACGCTGGCGAACACAGATACGCAGTATTTT | CASSLRTLANTDTQYF
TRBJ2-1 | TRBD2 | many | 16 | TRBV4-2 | TGTGCCAGCAGCCAAGATTCAGGACTAGCTTTTAATGAGCAGTTCTTC | CASSQDSGLAFNEQFF
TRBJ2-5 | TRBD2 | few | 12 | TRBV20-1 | TGCAGTGCCGGGAGGGGGCAAGAGACCCAGTACTTC | CSAGRGQETQYF
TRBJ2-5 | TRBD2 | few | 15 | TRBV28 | TGTGCCGGATCTCTAGCGGGAGGTAGCCAAGAGACCCAGTACTTC | CAGSLAGGSQETQYF
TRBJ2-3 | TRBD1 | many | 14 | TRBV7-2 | TGTGCCAGCAGCTGGGACAGGGGGCCATATACGCAGTATTTT | CASSWDRGPYTQYF
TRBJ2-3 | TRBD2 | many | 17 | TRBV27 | TGTGCCAGCAGTCCCTGGGGAGCGGGGGGGTCGGCGGATACGCAGTATTTT | CASSPWGAGGSADTQYF
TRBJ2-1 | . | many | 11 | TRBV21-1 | TGTGCCAGCAGCCTCCGAAATGAGCAGTTCTTC | CASSLRNEQFF
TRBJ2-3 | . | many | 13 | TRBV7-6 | TGTGCCAGCAGCTTAGCTTGGTCAGATACGCAGTATTTT | CASSLAWSDTQYF
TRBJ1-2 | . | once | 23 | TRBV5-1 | . | CASTNQTSMYLCASSLSTYGYTF
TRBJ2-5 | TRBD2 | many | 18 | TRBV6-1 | TGTGCCAGCAGTGAAGGGACCCTACTAGCGGGGGGACAAGAGACCCAGTACTTC | CASSEGTLLAGGQETQYF
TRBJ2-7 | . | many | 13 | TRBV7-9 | TGTGCCAGCAGCTTAGACCTTTGGGGCGAGCAGTACTTC | CASSLDLWGEQYF
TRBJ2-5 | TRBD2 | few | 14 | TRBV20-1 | TGCAGTGCTAGACTAGCGGGCCCCCAAGAGACCCAGTACTTC | CSARLAGPQETQYF
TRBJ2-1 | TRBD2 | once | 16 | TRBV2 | TGTGCCAGCAGTGAATGGGTGGGGACTAGTAAAAATGAGCAGTTCTTC | CASSEWVGTSKNEQFF